This T cell receptor (beta chain) was sequenced during a study of blood T cell repertoires in COVID-19. The table came from immunoSEQ multiplex PCR; TCRdb's copy has only in-frame clones and leaves some out. The table records 200,000 to 250,000 clones, approximately 82% of them present only once. This CDR3 region has 13 residues. The J segment lost 9 bases and the V segment lost 5 bases, leaving 6 bases of the junction unmatched. Germline CDR1 SGHTA, CDR2 FQGTGA. This receptor was taken from an elderly woman with acute or convalescent COVID-19. The rearrangement links TRBV7-3 to TRBJ2-1, with 8 bases aligning to TRBD2. The sequenced material came from peripheral blood. As DNA, the CDR3 is TGTGCCAGCAGCCCCCTTAGCGGGACTGAGCAGTTCTTC. Its translation: CASSPLSGTEQFF.